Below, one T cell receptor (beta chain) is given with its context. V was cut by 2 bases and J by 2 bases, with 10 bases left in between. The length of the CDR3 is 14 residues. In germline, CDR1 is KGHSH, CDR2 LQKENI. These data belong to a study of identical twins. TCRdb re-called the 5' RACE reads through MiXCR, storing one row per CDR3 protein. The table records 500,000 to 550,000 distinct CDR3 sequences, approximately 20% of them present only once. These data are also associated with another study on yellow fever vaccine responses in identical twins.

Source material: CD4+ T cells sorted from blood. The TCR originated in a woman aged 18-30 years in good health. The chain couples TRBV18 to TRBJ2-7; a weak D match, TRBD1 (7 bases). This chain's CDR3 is CASSPGGTAYEQYV. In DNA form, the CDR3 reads TGTGCCAGCTCACCAGGGGGGACAGCCTACGAGCAGTACGTC.